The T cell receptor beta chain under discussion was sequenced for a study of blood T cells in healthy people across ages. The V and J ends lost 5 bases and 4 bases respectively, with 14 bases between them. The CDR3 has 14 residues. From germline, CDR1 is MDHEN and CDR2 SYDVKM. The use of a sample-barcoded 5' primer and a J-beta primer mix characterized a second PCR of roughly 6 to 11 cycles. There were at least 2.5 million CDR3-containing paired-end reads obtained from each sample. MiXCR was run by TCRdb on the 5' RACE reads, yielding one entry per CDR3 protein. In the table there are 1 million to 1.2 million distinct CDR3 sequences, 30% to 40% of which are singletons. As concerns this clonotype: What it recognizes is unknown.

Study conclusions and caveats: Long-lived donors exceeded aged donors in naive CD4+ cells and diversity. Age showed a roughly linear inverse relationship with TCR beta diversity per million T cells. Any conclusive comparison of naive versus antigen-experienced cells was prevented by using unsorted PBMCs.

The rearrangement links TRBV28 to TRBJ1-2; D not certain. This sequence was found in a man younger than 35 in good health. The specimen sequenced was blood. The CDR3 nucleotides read TGTGCCAGCAGTACCCCACACCTTCCCTATGGCTACACCTTC. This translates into CASSTPHLPYGYTF.